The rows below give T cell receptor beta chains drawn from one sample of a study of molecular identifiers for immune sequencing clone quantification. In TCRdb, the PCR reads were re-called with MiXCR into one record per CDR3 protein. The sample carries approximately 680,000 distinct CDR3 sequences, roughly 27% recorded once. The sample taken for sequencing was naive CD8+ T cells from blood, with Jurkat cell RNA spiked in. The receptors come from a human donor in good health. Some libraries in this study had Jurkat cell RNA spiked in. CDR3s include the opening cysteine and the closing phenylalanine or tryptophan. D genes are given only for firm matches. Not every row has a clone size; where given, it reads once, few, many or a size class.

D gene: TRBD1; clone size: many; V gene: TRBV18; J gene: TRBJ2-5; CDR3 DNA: TGTGCCAGCTCCGGGACAGGGGAAGAGACCCAGTACTTC; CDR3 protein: CASSGTGEETQYF
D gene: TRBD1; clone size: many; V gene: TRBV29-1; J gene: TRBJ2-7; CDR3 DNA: TGCAGCGTTGCACTGGGGACAGGGGGTAACGAGCAGTACTTC; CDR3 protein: CSVALGTGGNEQYF
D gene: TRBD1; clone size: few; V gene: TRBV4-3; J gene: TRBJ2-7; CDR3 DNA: TGCGCCAGCAGCCAGGGGACAGGGGTTGGCTACGAGCAGTACTTC; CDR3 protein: CASSQGTGVGYEQYF
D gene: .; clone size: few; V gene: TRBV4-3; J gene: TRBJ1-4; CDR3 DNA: TGCGCCAGCAGCCCGTCGACGTTCTCTAATGAAAAACTGTTTTTT; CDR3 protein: CASSPSTFSNEKLFF
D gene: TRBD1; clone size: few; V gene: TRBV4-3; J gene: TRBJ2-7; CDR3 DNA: TGCGCCAGCACCTTGGACAGGGGAGCCAACAACGAGCAGTACTTC; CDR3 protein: CASTLDRGANNEQYF
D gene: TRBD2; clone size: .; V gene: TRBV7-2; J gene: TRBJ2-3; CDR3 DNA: TGTGCCAGCACCCCCGGGGGGGGGGGAAGCACAGATACGCAGTATTTT; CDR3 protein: CASTPGGGGSTDTQYF
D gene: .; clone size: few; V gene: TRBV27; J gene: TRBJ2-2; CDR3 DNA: TGTGCCAGCAGTTTATTGTTGGGCGGGGAGCTGTTTTTT; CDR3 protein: CASSLLLGGELFF
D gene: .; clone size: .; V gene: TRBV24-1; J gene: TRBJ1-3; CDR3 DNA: TGTGCCACCAGTGCCGGGCCGGGAACCACCTCTGGAAACACCATATATTTT; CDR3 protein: CATSAGPGTTSGNTIYF
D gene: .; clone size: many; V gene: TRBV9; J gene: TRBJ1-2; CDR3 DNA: TGTGCCAGCAGCGAGTGGGCTCCGGCTAACTATGGCTACACCTTC; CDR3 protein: CASSEWAPANYGYTF
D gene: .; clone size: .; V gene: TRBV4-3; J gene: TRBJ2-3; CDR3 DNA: TGCGCCAGCAGCCCCAACAGGGTTACCACTAGCACAGATACGCAGTATTTT; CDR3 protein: CASSPNRVTTSTDTQYF
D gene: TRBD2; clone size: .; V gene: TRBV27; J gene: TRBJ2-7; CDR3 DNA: TGTGCCAGCAGTTTTGTTCTAGCGGGAGTATCCGAGCAGTACTTC; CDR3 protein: CASSFVLAGVSEQYF
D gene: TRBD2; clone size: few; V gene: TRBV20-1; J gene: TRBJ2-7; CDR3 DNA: TGCAGTGCTAAAGAGACTAGCGGGCTGACCTACGAGCAGTACTTC; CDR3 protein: CSAKETSGLTYEQYF
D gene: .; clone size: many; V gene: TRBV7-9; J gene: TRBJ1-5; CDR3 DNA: TGTGCCAGCAGCTTAGATGGGGGTAGCAATCAGCCCCAGCATTTT; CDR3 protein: CASSLDGGSNQPQHF
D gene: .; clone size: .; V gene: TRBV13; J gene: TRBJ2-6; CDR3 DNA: TGTGCCAGCAGACTGCTCTGGGACGGAAGCTCTGGGGCCAACGTCCAGACTTTC; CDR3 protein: CASRLLWDGSSGANVQTF
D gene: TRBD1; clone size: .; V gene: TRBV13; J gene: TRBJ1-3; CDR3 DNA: TGTGCCAGCAGCTTAAGGGGACAGGGCGGAAACACCATATATTTT; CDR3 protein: CASSLRGQGGNTIYF
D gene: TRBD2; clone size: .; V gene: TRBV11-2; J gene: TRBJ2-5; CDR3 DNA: TGTGCCAGCAGCCTAGGCGGGGGGGCTTTAGAGACCCAGTACTTC; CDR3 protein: CASSLGGGALETQYF
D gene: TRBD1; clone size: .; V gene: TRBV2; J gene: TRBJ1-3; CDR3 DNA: TGTGCCAGCACATTGACAGGGTACGGAAACACCATATATTTT; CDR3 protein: CASTLTGYGNTIYF
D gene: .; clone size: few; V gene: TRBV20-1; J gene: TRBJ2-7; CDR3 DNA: TGCAGTGCTAGAGATAAAAGCAGGGTATTCTACGAGCAGTACTTC; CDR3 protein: CSARDKSRVFYEQYF
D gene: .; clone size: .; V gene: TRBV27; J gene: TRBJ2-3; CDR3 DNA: TGTGCCAGCAGTGGGACCCCTTATACGCAGTATTTT; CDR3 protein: CASSGTPYTQYF
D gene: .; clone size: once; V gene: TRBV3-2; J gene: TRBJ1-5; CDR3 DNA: TGTGCCAGCAGCCCCCAGGACAGGGGGGTCCTGGGGCAAGATCAGCCCCAGCATTTT; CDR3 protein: CASSPQDRGVLGQDQPQHF
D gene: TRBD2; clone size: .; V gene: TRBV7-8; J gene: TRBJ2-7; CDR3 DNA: TGTGCCCGCAGCCTAGTGCCGGGGGGGGGGTTGTTCTACGAGCAGTACTTC; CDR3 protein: CARSLVPGGGLFYEQYF